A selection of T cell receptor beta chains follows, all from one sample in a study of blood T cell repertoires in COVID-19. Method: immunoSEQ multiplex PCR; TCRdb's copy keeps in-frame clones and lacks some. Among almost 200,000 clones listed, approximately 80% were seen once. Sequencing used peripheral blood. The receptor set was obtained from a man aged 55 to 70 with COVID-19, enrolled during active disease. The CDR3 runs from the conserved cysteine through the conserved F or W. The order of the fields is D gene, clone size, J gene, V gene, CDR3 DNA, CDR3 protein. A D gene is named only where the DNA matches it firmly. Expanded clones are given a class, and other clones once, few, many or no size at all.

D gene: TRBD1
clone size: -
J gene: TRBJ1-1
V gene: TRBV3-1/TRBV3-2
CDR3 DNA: TGTGCCAGCAGCCAAACCAGGGGGAATCGGGCTTTCTTT
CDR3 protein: CASSQTRGNRAFF

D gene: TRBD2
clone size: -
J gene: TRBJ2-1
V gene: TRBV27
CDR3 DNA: TGTGCCAGCAGTTCCCCCGGGACTAGCGGGAGAAATGAGCAGTTCTTC
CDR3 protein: CASSSPGTSGRNEQFF

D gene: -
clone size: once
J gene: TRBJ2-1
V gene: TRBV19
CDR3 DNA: TGTGCCAGTAGTTCCCGCAGGGGCCCGACGGGCAATGAGCAGTTCTTC
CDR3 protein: CASSSRRGPTGNEQFF

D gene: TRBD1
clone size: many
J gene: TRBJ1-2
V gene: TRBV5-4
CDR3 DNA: TGTGCCAGCAGCTCCCGGGACAGGGCGTCCTATGGCTACACCTTC
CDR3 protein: CASSSRDRASYGYTF

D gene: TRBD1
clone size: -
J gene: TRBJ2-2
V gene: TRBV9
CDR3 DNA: TGTGCCAGCAGCGTAAATCCCGAAGGGACAGGGGTCTACACCGGGGAGCTGTTTTTT
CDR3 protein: CASSVNPEGTGVYTGELFF

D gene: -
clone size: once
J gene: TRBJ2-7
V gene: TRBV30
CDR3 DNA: TGTGCCTGGACAAGGGAGCTCGAGCAGTACTTC
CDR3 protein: CAWTRELEQYF

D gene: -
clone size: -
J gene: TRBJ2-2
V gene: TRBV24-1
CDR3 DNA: TGTGCCACCGGGAGTACGGGGAACACCGGGGAGCTGTTTTTT
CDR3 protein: CATGSTGNTGELFF

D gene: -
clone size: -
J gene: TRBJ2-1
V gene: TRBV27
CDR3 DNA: TGTACCAGCAGTATGACACAGGGAACTTCCAATGAGCAGTTCTTC
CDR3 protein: CTSSMTQGTSNEQFF

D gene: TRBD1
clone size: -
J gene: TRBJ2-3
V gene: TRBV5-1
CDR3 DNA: TGCGCCAGCAGCCCCCAAACAGGGGGAGCAGATACGCAGTATTTT
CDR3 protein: CASSPQTGGADTQYF

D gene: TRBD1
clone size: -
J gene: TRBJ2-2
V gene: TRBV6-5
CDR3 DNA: TGTGCCAGCAGTTACTCGGCCGGGACAGGGGCCGGGGAGCTGTTTTTT
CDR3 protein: CASSYSAGTGAGELFF

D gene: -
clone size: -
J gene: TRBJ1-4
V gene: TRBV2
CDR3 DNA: TGTGCCAGCAGATTGGGAGGGACTAATGAAAAACTGTTTTTT
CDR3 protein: CASRLGGTNEKLFF

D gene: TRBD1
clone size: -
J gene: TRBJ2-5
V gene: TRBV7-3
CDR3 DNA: TGTGCCAGCAGCCCACAGGGGGGAGAGACCCAGTACTTC
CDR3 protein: CASSPQGGETQYF

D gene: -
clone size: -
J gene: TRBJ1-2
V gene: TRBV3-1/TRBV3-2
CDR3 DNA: TGTGCCAGCAGCCCAGGACAGTTCTATGGCTACACCTTC
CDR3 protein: CASSPGQFYGYTF

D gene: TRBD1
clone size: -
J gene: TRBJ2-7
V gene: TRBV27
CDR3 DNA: TGTGCCAGCAGTTTACGAGGACAGGGCCTCTTTTACGAGCAGTACTTC
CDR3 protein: CASSLRGQGLFYEQYF

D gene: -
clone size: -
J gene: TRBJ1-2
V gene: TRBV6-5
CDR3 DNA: TGTGCCAGCAGTTATCTACGGCCAGGCAGAAACTATGGCTACACCTTC
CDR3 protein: CASSYLRPGRNYGYTF

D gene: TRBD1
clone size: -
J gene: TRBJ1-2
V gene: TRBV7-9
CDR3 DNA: TGTGCCAGCACCAGGAACCAAGGGGGCCGGGGCTACACCTTC
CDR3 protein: CASTRNQGGRGYTF

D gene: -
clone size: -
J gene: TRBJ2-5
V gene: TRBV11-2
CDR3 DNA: TGTGCCAGCAGCTTAGCTGGGAGTGAGACCCAGTACTTC
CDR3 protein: CASSLAGSETQYF

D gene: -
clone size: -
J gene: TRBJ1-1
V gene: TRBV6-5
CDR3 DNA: TGTGCCAGCATAGAGGCGGGGAACACTGAAGCTTTCTTT
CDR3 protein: CASIEAGNTEAFF

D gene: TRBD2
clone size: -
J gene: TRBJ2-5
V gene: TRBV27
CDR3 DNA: TGTGCCAGCAGAGACGGGAGGGCCGGGGGGAGGGAGACCCAGTACTTC
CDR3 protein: CASRDGRAGGRETQYF

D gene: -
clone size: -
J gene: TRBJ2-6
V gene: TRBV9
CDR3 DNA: TGTGCCAGCAGCGTAGACCCCGGGTATGGGGCCAACGTCCTGACTTTC
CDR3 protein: CASSVDPGYGANVLTF

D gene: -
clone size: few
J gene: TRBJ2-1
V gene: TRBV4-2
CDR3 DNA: TGTGCCAGCAGCCGACTCGAGGCGGTGAGCTCCTACAATGAGCAGTTCTTC
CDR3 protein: CASSRLEAVSSYNEQFF

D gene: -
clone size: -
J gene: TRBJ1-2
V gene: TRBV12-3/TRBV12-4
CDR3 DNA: TGTGCCAGCACTCGCCGGGAGAACTATGGCTACACCTTC
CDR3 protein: CASTRRENYGYTF

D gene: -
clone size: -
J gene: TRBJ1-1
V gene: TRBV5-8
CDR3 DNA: TGTGCCAGCAGAGTCCCAGGGCCGCGGAACACTGAAGCTTTCTTT
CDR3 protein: CASRVPGPRNTEAFF